The sequence of this TCR beta chain was determined in a study of T cell changes during pregnancy in multiple sclerosis. The germline gives CDR1 MNHEY, CDR2 SMNVEV (reference sequence). V trimming: 5 bases; J trimming: 6 bases; junction bases outside the gene matches: 3. The CDR3 covers 13 residues. Assay used: immunoSEQ multiplex PCR; TCRdb lists only in-frame clones, some missing. Among around 63,000 clones listed, roughly 92% were seen once. The receptor's source is a female donor in good health, enrolled as a control in a pregnancy study. The V gene is TRBV27, the J gene TRBJ1-2, with 10 bases lining up with TRBD1. The sample here was CD8+ T cells from peripheral blood mononuclear cells, taken in the third trimester of pregnancy. The CDR3 protein is CASSTGTGDGYTF. The CDR3 DNA reads as TGTGCCAGCAGTACCGGGACAGGGGATGGCTACACCTTC.